This is a list of T cell receptor beta chains from one sample in a study of shared clonotypes between healthy human individuals. The repertoire was sequenced with immunoSEQ multiplex PCR; TCRdb's copy has only in-frame clones and lacks some. The table records fewer than 1.6 million clones, 97% to 99% of them present only once. Material for sequencing was naive CD4+ T cells sorted from blood. The receptor source for this set is a man younger than 45 in good health. CDR3s leave out the opening cysteine and the closing phenylalanine or tryptophan. Fields, in order: D gene, J gene, V gene, CDR3 protein. D genes are given only for firm matches.

d_gene: -
j_gene: TRBJ2-2
v_gene: TRBV7-6
CDR3aa: ASSLVQNTGELF

d_gene: TRBD1
j_gene: TRBJ1-2
v_gene: TRBV29-1
CDR3aa: SAGGTGYNYGYT

d_gene: TRBD2
j_gene: TRBJ2-5
v_gene: TRBV6-5
CDR3aa: ASSPSGSGETQY

d_gene: -
j_gene: TRBJ2-5
v_gene: TRBV19
CDR3aa: ASKRGGVETQY

d_gene: -
j_gene: TRBJ2-7
v_gene: TRBV25-1
CDR3aa: ASARGTVARQY

d_gene: -
j_gene: TRBJ2-7
v_gene: TRBV28
CDR3aa: ASSSGTREQY

d_gene: -
j_gene: TRBJ2-5
v_gene: TRBV7-9
CDR3aa: ASSPLGVGYQETQY

d_gene: -
j_gene: TRBJ1-1
v_gene: TRBV10-1
CDR3aa: ASSESRGRREAF

d_gene: -
j_gene: TRBJ2-3
v_gene: TRBV14
CDR3aa: ASSHRGTTLKRGTDTQY

d_gene: -
j_gene: TRBJ2-7
v_gene: TRBV28
CDR3aa: ASSTDPGGSYEQY

d_gene: -
j_gene: TRBJ1-2
v_gene: TRBV19
CDR3aa: ASSIVMGGYT

d_gene: TRBD2
j_gene: TRBJ2-1
v_gene: TRBV10-1
CDR3aa: ASSEAPGTNLYNEQF

d_gene: -
j_gene: TRBJ2-4
v_gene: TRBV4-3
CDR3aa: ASSQEVGAGQNIQY

d_gene: TRBD1
j_gene: TRBJ1-5
v_gene: TRBV18
CDR3aa: ASSSGQGSNQPQH

d_gene: TRBD2
j_gene: TRBJ2-1
v_gene: TRBV7-6
CDR3aa: ASSFIAGESDEQF

d_gene: -
j_gene: TRBJ1-5
v_gene: TRBV7-6
CDR3aa: ASSLGAAVGNQPQH

d_gene: -
j_gene: TRBJ1-1
v_gene: TRBV10-1
CDR3aa: ASSRGLFETEAF

d_gene: -
j_gene: TRBJ1-5
v_gene: TRBV18
CDR3aa: ASSLYSNQPQH

d_gene: -
j_gene: TRBJ1-1
v_gene: TRBV15
CDR3aa: ATSRVGAEAF

d_gene: -
j_gene: TRBJ2-7
v_gene: TRBV7-2
CDR3aa: ASSLRAISYEQY

d_gene: -
j_gene: TRBJ2-1
v_gene: TRBV21-1
CDR3aa: ASAGLIGAEQF

d_gene: -
j_gene: TRBJ2-5
v_gene: TRBV30
CDR3aa: AWSAVAQY

d_gene: -
j_gene: TRBJ2-1
v_gene: TRBV6-5
CDR3aa: ASSYSALYNEQF

d_gene: -
j_gene: TRBJ1-2
v_gene: TRBV28
CDR3aa: ASSPSGEGVNYGYT

d_gene: TRBD2
j_gene: TRBJ2-7
v_gene: TRBV27
CDR3aa: ASSSTSGSQGPYEQY

d_gene: -
j_gene: TRBJ2-2
v_gene: TRBV5-6
CDR3aa: ASSLNYRRSITGELF

d_gene: TRBD1
j_gene: TRBJ2-2
v_gene: TRBV6-1
CDR3aa: ASSVQGAGTGELF

d_gene: TRBD1
j_gene: TRBJ2-7
v_gene: TRBV7-8
CDR3aa: ASSLMTGNEQY

d_gene: TRBD1
j_gene: TRBJ2-7
v_gene: TRBV5-1
CDR3aa: ASSPGTGIAYEQY

d_gene: -
j_gene: TRBJ2-1
v_gene: TRBV7-6
CDR3aa: ASSLADEQF

d_gene: TRBD2
j_gene: TRBJ2-1
v_gene: TRBV5-4
CDR3aa: ASSSGLAGNNEQF

d_gene: -
j_gene: TRBJ1-5
v_gene: TRBV19
CDR3aa: ASSQTGIGQPQH

d_gene: -
j_gene: TRBJ2-7
v_gene: TRBV10-1
CDR3aa: ASSESKGGQGEQY

d_gene: -
j_gene: TRBJ2-5
v_gene: TRBV18
CDR3aa: ASSPLGETQY

d_gene: TRBD2
j_gene: TRBJ2-1
v_gene: TRBV28
CDR3aa: AILGSGSWGGNEQF

d_gene: -
j_gene: TRBJ2-1
v_gene: TRBV19
CDR3aa: ASKGTASYNEQF

d_gene: -
j_gene: TRBJ1-3
v_gene: TRBV10-3
CDR3aa: AISESGVVSGNTIY

d_gene: -
j_gene: TRBJ1-4
v_gene: TRBV28
CDR3aa: ASSATWDEKLF